The 30 T cell receptor beta chains below were found in one sample sequenced in a study of CD8 T cells in Susac syndrome. With random hexamers, reverse transcription was performed on about 0.5 to 1 ug of RNA. MiXCR, applied by TCRdb to the immunoSEQ multiplex PCR reads, yields one record per CDR3 protein. The sample has more than 150,000 distinct CDR3 sequences; approximately 94% are singletons. The sequenced material came from CD8+ T cells from PBMCs. The receptors come from a human donor with multiple sclerosis.

The rearrangement links TRBV9 to TRBJ2-3; either TRBD1 or TRBD2 may fit D (5 bases each). Trimming stripped 4 bases from V and 0 bases from J, with 12 bases between. Germline CDR1 reads SGDLS; CDR2 reads YYNGEE. The CDR3 runs to 15 residues. The CDR3 region is CASSFRDRSTDTQYF. Written as DNA, the CDR3 is TGTGCCAGCAGCTTCCGGGACCGGAGCACAGATACGCAGTATTTT.

This chain uses TRBV20-1 with TRBJ1-2; D remains ambiguous. V dropped 5 bases and J dropped 7 bases, with 11 bases sitting between them. The length of the CDR3 is 11 residues. Germline lookup yields CDR1 DFQATT and CDR2 SNEGSKA (reference sequence). CDR3 residues: CSAQKGIGYTF. CDR3 sequence (DNA): TGCAGTGCTCAGAAGGGAATTGGCTACACCTTC.

This clonotype was observed a single time. The chain couples TRBV15 to TRBJ2-1; TRBD2 might be the D (6 bases). Per the germline V gene, CDR1 is LNHNV and CDR2 is YYDKDF (reference sequence). V was clipped by 2 bases and J by 7 bases, with 9 bases between them. The CDR3 extends over 13 amino acids. The CDR3 DNA is TGTGCCACCAGCAGAACAGGAGGGAATGAGCAGTTCTTC. This sequence encodes CATSRTGGNEQFF.

The chain employs TRBV3-1 and TRBJ1-1; D is undetermined. CDR1 and CDR2 (germline): LGHDT, YNNKEL (reference sequence). Trimming left V 0 bases short and J 1 base short, with 12 bases between. This CDR3 contains 16 residues. This CDR3 reads CASSQDRARRNTEAFF. The CDR3 DNA follows: TGTGCCAGCAGCCAAGATCGGGCCAGACGGAACACTGAAGCTTTCTTT.

The chain combines TRBV29-1 with TRBJ2-7; 9 bases agree with TRBD2. Trimming removed 6 bases from V and 3 bases from J; junction bases left unmatched: 6. Germline CDR1 SQVTM, CDR2 ANQGSEA. The CDR3 sequence is 13 residues long. The DNA for the CDR3 is TGCAGCGTCCTCCTAGCGGGGATCTACGAGCAGTACTTC. Its translation: CSVLLAGIYEQYF.

The chain joins TRBV2 to TRBJ2-7, with 7 bases fitting TRBD1. CDR1 is SNHLY, CDR2 FYNNEI, per germline. V lost 1 base, J lost 0 bases, and 3 bases stayed unmatched. The CDR3 spans 15 residues. CDR3 amino acids: CASSEGTGGSYEQYF. In nucleotides, the CDR3 is TGTGCCAGCAGTGAAGGGACAGGTGGCTCCTACGAGCAGTACTTC.

The V call is TRBV3-1, the J call TRBJ1-1; weak D call: TRBD1 (6 bases). This CDR3 is 15 amino acids long. The germline CDR1 and CDR2 sequences are LGHDT and YNNKEL (reference sequence). Trimming removed 0 bases at V and 7 bases at J, with 15 bases between. Here the CDR3 DNA reads TGTGCCAGCAGCCAAGATTTGACAGGTCCCCTTGAAGCTTTCTTT. Translation gives CASSQDLTGPLEAFF.

The chain combines TRBV2 with TRBJ2-2; TRBD1 matches 9 bases. This CDR3 is 17 amino acids long. In germline, CDR1 is SNHLY, CDR2 FYNNEI. The V gene end was trimmed by 8 bases and the J gene end by 1 base; junction bases not matched to a gene: 11. CDR3 coding DNA: TGTGCCAGCTTCCGCCCGGGGACAGGGATGAACACCGGGGAGCTGTTTTTT. The encoded protein is CASFRPGTGMNTGELFF.

The CDR3 coding sequence is TGTGCCAGCAGGTCACTAGCGGGGAACCAAGAGACCCAGTACTTC. Translated, it gives CASRSLAGNQETQYF. The V and J genes are TRBV6-5 and TRBJ2-5, with 10 bases identical to TRBD2. The CDR3 totals 15 residues. CDR1 MNHEY and CDR2 SVGAGI come from the germline V gene. The junction had 4 bases not matched to a gene; V was cut back by 6 bases and J by 0 bases.

CDR3 sequence reads: CASSQDLGQEGGNTIYF. The CDR3 DNA sequence: TGCGCCAGCAGCCAAGATCTTGGGCAAGAGGGTGGAAACACCATATATTTT. This chain connects TRBV4-3 to TRBJ1-3; D gene ambiguous. V shed 0 bases and J shed 3 bases, with 15 bases lying between them. From germline, CDR1 is LGHNA and CDR2 YSLEER. This CDR3 is 17 amino acids long.

This sequence joins TRBV29-1 and TRBJ2-1; a possible D gene is TRBD2 (6 bases). Between the trimmed V and J ends, which lost 6 bases and 12 bases, there was a span of 36 bases. Germline CDR1 is SQVTM and CDR2 is ANQGSEA. The CDR3 sequence is 18 residues long. In DNA form, the CDR3 reads TGCAGCGTCCGCTATTGGGTGGGGACTCCCAAGAAGTCCATCGGGCAGTTCTTC. It codes for CSVRYWVGTPKKSIGQFF.

In its sample, this clonotype was seen a few times. This chain joins TRBV6-1 and TRBJ2-5, with 7 bases matching TRBD1. V was clipped by 10 bases and J by 4 bases; unmatched bases: 9. In germline, CDR1 is MNHNS, CDR2 SASEGT. The CDR3 sequence is 13 residues long. In DNA form, the CDR3 reads TGTGCCACCCTCAGGGGGATTTTAGAGACCCAGTACTTC. It yields the protein CATLRGILETQYF.

The chain uses TRBV6-6 and TRBJ2-5; 7 bases fit TRBD2. This CDR3 has 13 residues. Germline V CDR1 and CDR2: MNHNY, SVGAGI (reference sequence). The J segment lost 5 bases and the V segment lost 5 bases, leaving 5 bases of the junction unmatched. The CDR3 bases are TGTGCCAGCAGTCCCACTAGCGTGGAGACCCAGTACTTC. This codes for CASSPTSVETQYF.

The chain is built from TRBV20-1 and TRBJ1-1; the D gene is possibly TRBD1 (5 bases). V lost 1 base, J lost 1 base, and 16 bases lay in between. There are 16 residues in the CDR3. CDR1 is DFQATT and CDR2 is SNEGSKA in the germline V gene (reference sequence). CDR3: CSARGAEGRRNTEAFF. CDR3 DNA: TGCAGTGCTAGAGGTGCAGAGGGGCGGAGGAACACTGAAGCTTTCTTT.

The V and J genes are TRBV27 and TRBJ1-6, with 7 positions matching TRBD1. Trimming took 11 bases from V and 10 from J; bases not matched to a gene: 17. The CDR3 contains 15 residues. Germline V lookup: CDR1 MNHEY, CDR2 SMNVEV (reference sequence). The CDR3 DNA follows: TGTGCCTGCGGGGCGGGAGGGGGCGCTTTGTCACCCCTCCACTTT. Its translation is CACGAGGGALSPLHF.

CDR3 bases: TGTGCCAGCAGCCCCGGACTAGTTCAAGGCGGGGGAGGGGAGCTGTTTTTT. Amino acids: CASSPGLVQGGGGELFF. The chain carries TRBV3-1 and TRBJ2-2, with TRBD2 matching 7 bases. Germline V gives CDR1 LGHDT, CDR2 YNNKEL (reference sequence). CDR3 size: 17 residues. The junction had 16 bases not matched to a gene; V was cut back by 4 bases and J by 8 bases.

The chain combines TRBV20-1 with TRBJ2-7; TRBD1 agrees at 9 bases. CDR3 length: 14 amino acids. Per the germline V gene, CDR1 is DFQATT and CDR2 is SNEGSKA (reference sequence). Trimming cost V 3 bases and J 3 bases; bases outside gene matches: 6. CDR3 loop: CSARVPDRGYEQYF. The CDR3, as DNA: TGCAGTGCTAGGGTCCCGGACAGGGGCTACGAGCAGTACTTC.

The genes are TRBV9 and TRBJ2-7; D possibly corresponds to TRBD2 (6 bases). V was clipped by 4 bases and J by 4 bases, with 12 bases between them. Germline CDR1 and CDR2: SGDLS and YYNGEE. The CDR3 consists of 13 residues. For the CDR3, the DNA is TGTGCCAGCAGCATGGGACTGACTTACGAGCAGTACTTC. Translating gives CASSMGLTYEQYF.

The rearrangement joins TRBV5-1 to TRBJ2-7, with D perhaps TRBD2 (5 bases). The V gene's germline CDR1 is SGHRS and CDR2 YFSETQ. There are 14 residues in the CDR3. V lost 7 bases to trimming and J lost 3 bases, with 17 bases between them. The CDR3 region is CASQEEGRHYEQYF. Written as DNA, the CDR3 is TGCGCCAGCCAGGAGGAAGGACGCCACTACGAGCAGTACTTC.

CDR3 nucleotides: TGTGCTAGCCCAACGGGGGGACGCCTCAATGAGCAGTTCTTC. It yields the protein CASPTGGRLNEQFF. The genes are TRBV12-5 and TRBJ2-1, with TRBD2 matching over 7 bases. V was pared by 9 bases and J by 6 bases, with 11 bases of the junction left unmatched. The CDR3 loop spans 14 amino acids. Germline V CDR1 and CDR2: LGHNT, FRNRAP.

The CDR3 nucleotides read TGCAGCGTTGTGAGCAGGGTGGGCTACACCTTC. This encodes CSVVSRVGYTF. The gene calls are TRBV29-1 and TRBJ1-2, with D maybe TRBD1 (5 bases). Germline CDR1 reads SQVTM; CDR2 reads ANQGSEA. The CDR3 covers 11 residues. The ends were cut back, 4 bases at V and 8 bases at J, with 11 bases in the middle.

The rearrangement uses TRBV4-1 and TRBJ1-1, with D possibly TRBD1 on 5 matching bases. V was shortened by 2 bases and J by 3 bases, with 7 bases between the two germline ends. CDR3 length: 13 residues. CDR1 and CDR2 (germline): MGHRA, YSYEKL. The CDR3: CASSQKGYTEAFF. The CDR3 DNA sequence: TGCGCCAGCAGCCAAAAGGGGTACACTGAAGCTTTCTTT.

The rearrangement uses TRBV12-3 or TRBV12-4 and TRBJ1-1; 8 bases line up with TRBD1. CDR3 size: 17 residues. V shed 6 bases, J shed 2 bases, and the junction held 14 bases outside the gene matches. Written as DNA, the CDR3 is TGTGCCAGCAGACCCGAGGGACAGGCCGGTAGAAACACTGAAGCTTTCTTT. As protein: CASRPEGQAGRNTEAFF.

The chain carries TRBV13 and TRBJ2-7; weak D call: TRBD1 (6 bases). The CDR3 is 13 residues long. V lost 5 bases, J lost 3 bases, and 11 bases lay in between. Per the germline V gene, CDR1 is PRHDT and CDR2 is FYEKMQ (reference sequence). CDR3 protein: CASSEGHRYEQYF. DNA for the CDR3: TGTGCCAGCAGCGAGGGACATCGCTACGAGCAGTACTTC.

This sequence joins TRBV6-2 or TRBV6-3 and TRBJ2-7; unclear D gene. The germline CDR1 and CDR2 sequences are MNHEY and SVGEGT. The CDR3 contains 16 residues. V lost 5 bases and J lost 0, with 17 bases in between. The CDR3 loop reads CASSPIRTRSSYEQYF. CDR3 DNA sequence: TGTGCCAGCAGTCCCATTAGGACCCGCAGCTCCTACGAGCAGTACTTC.

The rearrangement uses TRBV20-1 and TRBJ2-1; TRBD1 matches at 7 bases. CDR3 length: 15 amino acids. V was clipped by 6 bases and J by 4 bases; unmatched bases: 12. Per germline, CDR1 DFQATT and CDR2 SNEGSKA (reference sequence). The CDR3 region has the DNA TGCAGTGCCCCCCTCACAGGGGTTACATACAATGAGCAGTTCTTC. It specifies CSAPLTGVTYNEQFF.

The chain employs TRBV24-1 and TRBJ1-5; a possible D gene is TRBD1 (5 bases). Germline-derived CDR1 and CDR2 are KGHDR and SFDVKD. V was shortened by 1 base and J by 9 bases, with 12 bases between the two germline ends. The CDR3 is 14 residues long. CDR3 sequence (DNA): TGTGCCACCAGTGATTTAACAGGTAGAGGGCCCCAGCATTTT. Its protein is CATSDLTGRGPQHF.

This sequence joins TRBV30 and TRBJ1-6; 7 nucleotides align to TRBD1. The CDR3 runs 14 residues. V trimming: 6 bases; J trimming: 3 bases; junction bases outside the gene matches: 5. The germline V gene has CDR1 GTSNPN and CDR2 SVGIG (reference sequence). This CDR3 reads CACAGQLYNSPLHF. The DNA of the CDR3 is TGTGCCTGCGCGGGACAGCTCTATAATTCACCCCTCCACTTT.

This chain links TRBV2 with TRBJ2-1, with 9 bases lining up with TRBD1. The V gene end was trimmed by 3 bases and the J gene end by 5 bases; junction bases not matched to a gene: 5. CDR1 SNHLY and CDR2 FYNNEI come from the germline V gene. The CDR3 has 15 amino acids. CDR3 amino acids: CASSEGQGFNNEQFF. The CDR3 bases are TGTGCCAGCAGTGAGGGACAGGGATTTAACAATGAGCAGTTCTTC.

This chain connects TRBV20-1 to TRBJ1-2; unclear D gene. The CDR3 contains 12 residues. Trimming stripped 6 bases from V and 6 bases from J, with 14 bases between. CDR1 is DFQATT and CDR2 is SNEGSKA in the germline V gene (reference sequence). CDR3 nucleotide sequence: TGCAGTGCGGGTCGATGGGCAGATGGCTACACCTTC. Translated, it gives CSAGRWADGYTF.